This TCR beta chain emerged from a study of cytomegalovirus exposure and HLA in healthy donors. The CDR3 covers 15 residues. Germline V lookup: CDR1 LGHNA, CDR2 YNFKEQ. J lost 3 bases, V lost 4 bases, and 5 bases had no gene match. PCR used 60 Vbeta primers and 13 Jbeta primers. Using immunoSEQ multiplex PCR, the repertoire was profiled, and TCRdb retains in-frame clones only, with some absent. The sample shows approximately 97,000 clones, 81% of them seen only once. The receptor was isolated from a woman between 65 and 79 years old in good health and CMV-seropositive. The V and J genes are TRBV4-2 and TRBJ2-1, with 8 positions matching TRBD2. The sample was PBMCs. CDR3 nucleotide sequence: TGTGCCAGCAGCCTTCAGCGGGGGTACTACAATGAGCAGTTCTTC. Translation gives CASSLQRGYYNEQFF.